This passage covers 23 T cell receptor beta chains from one sample sequenced in a study of tumor-infiltrating lymphocytes in primary liver carcinoma. Extraction also yielded germline DNA, while blood RNA was obtained from unsorted whole blood. From approximately 530 ng of total RNA, TCR beta-specific cDNA was reverse-transcribed using a constant-region primer. For TCR beta, libraries were produced by three nested multiplex PCR rounds using slightly modified ARM-PCR. The study ran its first two PCR rounds for approximately 10 cycles each, using TRBV1-TRBV30 forward primers and a C-beta reverse primer. TCRdb reprocessed the multiplex PCR reads with MiXCR, giving one entry per CDR3 protein. In the table there are fewer than 350,000 distinct CDR3 sequences, about 65% of which are singletons. The source material was peripheral blood. All receptors come from a man aged 35 to 55 with primary liver carcinoma and hepatitis B virus infection.

This chain joins TRBV29-1 and TRBJ2-7; D could derive from TRBD1 or TRBD2 (5 bases each). Germline V CDR1 and CDR2: SQVTM, ANQGSEA. V lost 3 bases to trimming and J lost 6 bases, with 15 bases between them. The CDR3 consists of 13 residues. The CDR3 is CSVDQEGIGEQYF. The CDR3 nucleotides are TGCAGCGTTGACCAAGAGGGGATAGGCGAGCAGTACTTC.

The chain has TRBV5-1 and TRBJ2-4; D remains unclear. Germline CDR1 and CDR2: SGHRS and YFSETQ. V lost 0 bases to trimming and J lost 0 bases, with 16 bases between them. CDR3 length equals 18 residues. The CDR3 DNA is TGCGCCAGCAGCTTGGCCCCGTCTTTGGGTCTAGCCAAAAACATTCAGTACTTC. This encodes CASSLAPSLGLAKNIQYF.

This clonotype has a handful of counts. The gene calls are TRBV5-1 and TRBJ2-1; either TRBD1 or TRBD2 may supply D (5 bases each). CDR3 size: 14 residues. Germline CDR1 SGHRS, CDR2 YFSETQ. V was cut by 2 bases and J by 7 bases, with 13 bases left in between. Here the CDR3 DNA reads TGCGCCAGCAGCTTAGGGACCGAGGGGAATGAGCAGTTCTTC. Amino acid sequence: CASSLGTEGNEQFF.

This clonotype was found once. One junction end disagrees with the germline gene, perhaps due to a read error. The CDR3 nucleotides are TGCGCCAACAGCCAAGAGGCGGCAGGGTTTAATGAGCAGTTCTTC. Amino acid sequence: CANSQEAAGFNEQFF. The rearrangement links TRBV4-3 to TRBJ2-1; a possible D gene is TRBD1 (5 bases). Germline V gene data show CDR1 as LGHNA and CDR2 as YSLEER. This CDR3 comprises 15 residues.

Regarding this clonotype: Germline is not matched at one junction end, which may reflect a read error. V usage is TRBV11-1 and J usage is TRBJ2-5; TRBD2 might be the D (5 bases). Germline CDR1 SGHAT, CDR2 FQDESV (reference sequence). This CDR3 comprises 12 residues. CDR3 DNA sequence: TGTACCAGCAGCGGCCAGCCTCAGTCCCAGTACTTC. Amino acid sequence: CTSSGQPQSQYF.

Points on this clonotype: One base away lies a much larger clone, so this may be a sequencing read error. J is TRBJ2-7 and V is TRBV6-2 or TRBV6-3, with D uncertain. V dropped 4 bases and J dropped 3 bases, with 10 bases sitting between them. This CDR3 is built from 13 residues. Germline V gene lookup returns CDR1 MNHEY and CDR2 SVGEGT. CDR3 residues: CASSWHGSYEQYF. CDR3 sequence (DNA): TGTGCCAGCAGTTGGCATGGCAGCTACGAGCAGTACTTC.

To note about this clonotype: Relative to the germline gene, one junction end is altered; a read error may explain this. This chain connects TRBV6-2 or TRBV6-3 to TRBJ2-7; D may match TRBD1 or TRBD2 (5 bases each). The length of the CDR3 is 17 residues. Germline values: CDR1 MNHEY, CDR2 SVGEGT. The CDR3 sequence: CASSYSSRGKGPYEQYF. As DNA, the CDR3 is TGTGCCAGTAGTTACTCCTCCCGAGGGAAGGGACCCTACGAGCAATACTTC.

J is TRBJ2-1 and V is TRBV11-2; a possible D gene is TRBD1 (6 bases). Trimming left V 5 bases short and J 8 bases short, with 16 bases between. Germline V lookup: CDR1 SGHAT, CDR2 FQNNGV. The CDR3 sequence is 14 residues long. The DNA for the CDR3 is TGTGCCAGCAGCCCTGGGACAAGGGGAGATGAGCAGTTCTTC. Protein: CASSPGTRGDEQFF.

CDR3 nucleotide sequence: TGTGCCAGCAGCTTCTTCCTGATTAGCGGGAGGACCGTAGATACGCAGTATTTT. It encodes CASSFFLISGRTVDTQYF. The chain joins TRBV11-2 to TRBJ2-3, with TRBD2 identical over 10 bases. The length of the CDR3 is 18 residues. Trimming took 3 bases from V and 5 from J; bases not matched to a gene: 14. Germline loops: CDR1 SGHAT, CDR2 FQNNGV.

Remarks on this clonotype: The junction differs from germline at one of its ends, possibly a read error. V usage is TRBV5-1 and J usage is TRBJ2-1; D call uncertain. The CDR3 length is 14 residues. Germline CDR1 is SGHRS and CDR2 is YFSETQ. CDR3 protein: CANSLFLRDNEQFF. CDR3 bases: TGCGCCAACAGCTTGTTCCTAAGGGACAATGAGCAGTTCTTC.

There are many counts of this clonotype. V and J are TRBV6-5 and TRBJ2-1, with 8 bases aligning to TRBD2. The trim removed 7 bases at V and 0 bases at J, leaving 5 bases unmatched. This CDR3 contains 15 residues. Germline lookup yields CDR1 MNHEY and CDR2 SVGAGI. CDR3 bases: TGTGCCAGCACCTCCAGCGGGAGCTCCTACAATGAGCAGTTCTTC. Its protein is CASTSSGSSYNEQFF.

About this clonotype: Because the CDR3 is missing its conserved closing phenylalanine or tryptophan, this is likely a read error. No DNA is shown, since the ends of the CDR3 on it are uncertain; the CDR3 is the one TCRdb lists. J is TRBJ2-7 and V is TRBV5-5; the table names TRBD1, a call not compared with the DNA. Per the germline V gene, CDR1 is SGHKS and CDR2 is YYEKEE (reference sequence). The CDR3 region is 14 residues in length, termini included. CDR3 in amino acids: CASSLEGQTYEQYY.

A remark on this clonotype: Mismatch with germline at one junction end may stem from a read error. This sequence joins TRBV28 and TRBJ2-2; TRBD2 agrees at 14 bases. CDR1 is MDHEN, CDR2 SYDVKM, per germline. CDR3 length: 17 amino acids. CDR3 DNA: TGTGCCAGCAGCAGACTAGCGGGAGGGATCAACACCGGGGAGCTCTTTTTT. Amino acid sequence: CASSRLAGGINTGELFF.

Concerning this clonotype: Compared with germline, one end of the junction differs, possibly owing to a read error. V gene TRBV11-2 combines with J gene TRBJ1-3; D remains unclear. The CDR3 has 14 residues. Germline lookup yields CDR1 SGHAT and CDR2 FQNNGV. The CDR3 DNA reads TGTGCCAGCAGCCCCACCATCGCTGGAAACACCGTATATTTT. It yields the protein CASSPTIAGNTVYF. Supplemented by reference TRBV11-2 and TRBJ1-3, the full variable domain reads EAGVAQSPRYKIIEKRQSVAFWCNPISGHATLYWYQQILGQGPKLLIQFQNNGVVDDSQLPKDRFSAERLKGVDSTLKIQPAKLEDSAVYLCASSPTIAGNTVYFGEGSWLTVV.

The V gene is TRBV10-1, the J gene TRBJ2-1; TRBD2 aligns across 7 bases. Germline V gives CDR1 WNHNN, CDR2 SYGVQD (reference sequence). V shed 3 bases, J shed 0 bases, and the junction held 2 bases outside the gene matches. The CDR3 length is 15 residues. The CDR3 coding sequence is TGCGCCAGCAGTGAAGGCGGGAGCTCCTACAATGAGCAGTTCTTC. It codes for CASSEGGSSYNEQFF.

The rearrangement uses TRBV9 and TRBJ2-1; 11 positions match TRBD2. The CDR3 is 17 amino acids. Germline-derived CDR1 and CDR2 are SGDLS and YYNGEE. J lost 5 bases, V lost 0 bases, and 7 bases had no gene match. CDR3 DNA: TGTGCCAGCAGCGTAGCCTGGACTAGCGGGTCTCACAATGAGCAGTTCTTC. It is translated as CASSVAWTSGSHNEQFF.

The V and J genes are TRBV5-1 and TRBJ2-3, with D possibly matching TRBD2 (7 bases). Germline CDR1 and CDR2: SGHRS and YFSETQ. Trimming removed 3 bases from V and 3 bases from J, with 26 bases in between. The CDR3 runs to 19 residues. The CDR3 loop reads CASSSEQGDGGRQTDTQYF. The CDR3 region has the DNA TGCGCCAGCAGCTCGGAACAGGGTGATGGCGGGAGACAAACAGATACGCAGTATTTT.

Turning to this clonotype: A much larger clone differs from this one at a single base, so this may be a read error. This chain uses TRBV11-2 with TRBJ2-7; 10 bases map to TRBD1. Per germline, CDR1 SGHAT and CDR2 FQNNGV. The CDR3 loop spans 15 amino acids. The DNA of the CDR3 is TGCGCCAGCAGCGCACCGGGACAGGGGTACTACGAGCAGTACTTC. This sequence encodes CASSAPGQGYYEQYF.

As concerns this clonotype: An end of the junction differs from the germline gene, which may be a read error. V is TRBV11-2 and J is TRBJ2-2, with D maybe TRBD2 (6 bases). Germline values: CDR1 SGHAT, CDR2 FQNNGV. This CDR3 has 16 residues. CDR3: CASSLDKAGNTGEPFF. The CDR3, as DNA: TGTGCCAGCAGCCTGGACAAGGCGGGAAACACCGGGGAGCCGTTTTTT.

With regard to this clonotype: One end of the junction fails to match germline, which may point to a read error. This chain's CDR3 is CSVEDVGQGETRYF. The CDR3 DNA reads as TGCAGCGTTGAAGATGTCGGACAAGGAGAGACCCGGTACTTC. The gene calls are TRBV29-1 and TRBJ2-5; perhaps TRBD1 as D (5 bases). The CDR3 totals 14 residues. Per germline, CDR1 SQVTM and CDR2 ANQGSEA.

On this clonotype: A clone one base away is much larger, so this may be a read error. The chain links TRBV6-1 to TRBJ2-7; possibly TRBD2 for D (7 bases). V was pared by 2 bases and J by 2 bases, with 13 bases between. The CDR3 runs to 15 residues. CDR1 and CDR2 (germline): MNHNS, SASEGT. The CDR3 DNA is TGTGCCAGCAGTGAAATCCAGGGGACTACCTACGAGCAGTACTTC. It specifies CASSEIQGTTYEQYF.

As concerns this clonotype: Relative to the germline gene, one junction end is altered; a read error may explain this. The chain links TRBV4-2 to TRBJ2-6; D is unclear. This CDR3 has 18 amino acids. Germline CDR1 reads LGHNA; CDR2 reads YNFKEQ. The DNA for the CDR3 is TGTGCCTGCAGCCAAGATCTACCGTTGAGCTCTGGAGCCAACGTCCTGACTTTC. It is translated as CACSQDLPLSSGANVLTF.

This clonotype has just a few counts. This rearrangement joins TRBV12-3 or TRBV12-4 to TRBJ2-5, with unresolved D. The CDR3 loop spans 16 amino acids. Deletions cut 5 bases from V and 1 base from J, with 17 bases between. This CDR3 is CASSLTSGTAQETQYF. CDR3 DNA sequence: TGTGCCAGCAGTCTCACATCCGGAACGGCCCAAGAGACCCAGTACTTC.